A selection of T cell receptor beta chains follows, all from one sample in a study of identical twins. From the 5' RACE reads, TCRdb called clonotypes with MiXCR, one entry per CDR3 protein. This sample has 510,000 or so distinct CDR3 sequences; over 12% occur once, and the top ten carry 0.44%. These records were also assigned to another study, of yellow fever vaccine responses in identical twins.

The sample comprised CD4+ T cells sorted from blood. The origin of the receptors is a woman under 30 in good health. CDR3s include the opening cysteine and the closing phenylalanine or tryptophan. D genes are given only for firm matches. Some rows mark clone size as missing; the rest say once, few, many or name a class of expanded clone.

few	TRBV29-1	TRBD2	TRBJ2-1	TGCAGCGTTGAACCCCGACTAGCGGGAGAAAATGAGCAGTTCTTC	CSVEPRLAGENEQFF
-	TRBV24-1	-	TRBJ2-3	TGTGCCACCAGTGATTCGTACTCGCGCACAGATACGCAGTATTTT	CATSDSYSRTDTQYF
few	TRBV20-1	-	TRBJ2-3	TGCAGTGCTAGGCTTCCACACATCCCCGATACGCAGTATTTT	CSARLPHIPDTQYF
few	TRBV18	-	TRBJ2-1	TGTGCCAGCTCACCAATGGTAGGCCGTCATCACTACAATGAGCAGTTCTTC	CASSPMVGRHHYNEQFF
few	TRBV12-3/TRBV12-4	-	TRBJ2-5	TGTGCCAGCACCCCGACTAGTGGAGAGACCCAGTACTTC	CASTPTSGETQYF
many	TRBV7-2	-	TRBJ2-7	TGTGCCAGCAGCTTATCTCGGGTGGCCAGTTCCTACGAGCAGTACTTC	CASSLSRVASSYEQYF
many	TRBV12-3/TRBV12-4	-	TRBJ1-4	TGTGCCAGCAGAGCTTTTGCAACTAATGAAAAACTGTTTTTT	CASRAFATNEKLFF
-	TRBV28	-	TRBJ2-1	TGTGCCAGCAGCGGTGTAGAGAAAACCTACAATGAGCAGTTCTTC	CASSGVEKTYNEQFF
-	TRBV11-2	-	TRBJ2-1	TGTGCCAGCAGCTTAGATGGGGTTTGGTCTGAGCAGTTCTTC	CASSLDGVWSEQFF
-	TRBV12-3/TRBV12-4	-	TRBJ1-1	TGTGCCAGCAGTTTGGGTCTTCCTCCTGAAGCTTTCTTT	CASSLGLPPEAFF
many	TRBV12-3/TRBV12-4	-	TRBJ1-1	TGTGCCAGCAGCTTAGGAGAGGGCACTGAAGCTTTCTTT	CASSLGEGTEAFF
-	TRBV5-1	-	TRBJ2-5	TGCGCCAGCAGCTTAATAGGGTCGGAGACCCAGTACTTC	CASSLIGSETQYF
few	TRBV7-9	TRBD2	TRBJ2-1	TGTGCCAGCAGCTTAGCGACTAGCGGGAGGAATGAGCAGTTCTTC	CASSLATSGRNEQFF